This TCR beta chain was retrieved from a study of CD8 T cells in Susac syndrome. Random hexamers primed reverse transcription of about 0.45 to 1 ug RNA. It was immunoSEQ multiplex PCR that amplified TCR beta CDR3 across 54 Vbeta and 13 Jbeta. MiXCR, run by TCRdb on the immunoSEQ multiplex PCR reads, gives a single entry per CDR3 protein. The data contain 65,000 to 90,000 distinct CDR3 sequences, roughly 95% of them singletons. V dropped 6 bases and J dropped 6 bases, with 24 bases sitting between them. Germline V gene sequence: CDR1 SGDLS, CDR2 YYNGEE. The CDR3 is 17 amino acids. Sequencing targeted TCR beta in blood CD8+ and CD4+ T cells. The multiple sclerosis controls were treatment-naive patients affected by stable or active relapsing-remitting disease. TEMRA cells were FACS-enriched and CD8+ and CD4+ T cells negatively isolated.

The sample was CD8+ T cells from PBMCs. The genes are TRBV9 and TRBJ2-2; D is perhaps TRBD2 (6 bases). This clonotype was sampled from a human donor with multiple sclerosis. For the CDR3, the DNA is TGTGCCAGCACCCCCGGTTTAGCGGTATCTGTGGCCGGGGAGCTGTTTTTT. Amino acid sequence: CASTPGLAVSVAGELFF.